This TCR beta chain was found in a study of PD-1 blockade in classical Hodgkin lymphoma. Points from the study as a whole: Lower baseline TCR diversity marked trial partial responders and progressors. Nothing has yet pinned down what causes the repertoire differences, possibly disease activity or prior therapy. Some patients started nivolumab under 1 year after ASCT, and they were excluded.

As to time point: cycle 4 day 1 (C4D1), after 5 to 7 weeks of nivolumab. Every one of the patients relapsed after autologous stem cell transplantation (brentuximab vedotin exposure was variable). Negative selection with magnets was how CD8+ T cells were isolated from the thawed PBMCs. Generated by immunoSEQ multiplex PCR, the TCRdb table keeps only in-frame clones and is missing some. The top ten clones hold 6.5% to 8% of a sample with approximately 21,000 clones, over 65% of them seen once. This clone was observed a single time. Antigen unknown. The TCR was taken from a human donor with classical Hodgkin lymphoma. The input for sequencing was CD8+ T cells from blood, taken before the fourth cycle of nivolumab.

CDR3 sequence (DNA): TGTGCCAGCAGTCCCAACGCCCACACTGAAGCTTTCTTT. Encoded protein: CASSPNAHTEAFF. The chain carries TRBV6-5 and TRBJ1-1, with D unclear. The CDR3 sequence is 13 residues long. CDR1 and CDR2 from the germline V gene are MNHEY and SVGAGI. Trimming cost V 5 bases and J 3 bases, with 10 bases left between them.